The 8 T cell receptor beta chains below all came from one sample that was sequenced in a study of blood T cell repertoires in COVID-19. The data were produced by immunoSEQ multiplex PCR, yet TCRdb's version contains in-frame clones alone and is incomplete. The sample contains some 150,000 clones, less than 85% of which appear only once. The sequenced sample was PBMCs or T cells enriched from blood (not recorded which). The source is a woman between 18 and 30 years old who had been exposed to COVID-19.

This chain joins TRBV20-1 and TRBJ2-7, with D tentatively TRBD1 (6 bases). This CDR3 has 12 amino acids. Germline CDR1 DFQATT, CDR2 SNEGSKA (reference sequence). V shed 3 bases and J shed 3 bases, with 9 bases lying between them. In nucleotides, the CDR3 is TGCAGTGCTAGTGGACAGAACTACGAGCAGTACTTC. This sequence encodes CSASGQNYEQYF.

The V and J genes are TRBV28 and TRBJ2-7, with 7 bases matching TRBD2. CDR1 and CDR2 from the germline V gene are MDHEN and SYDVKM. Trimming at V came to 6 bases and at J to 7 bases, leaving 12 bases not matched to a gene. There are 14 residues in the CDR3. The CDR3 sequence is CASSLPLGAGEQYF. The CDR3 DNA reads TGTGCCAGCAGCCTCCCACTAGGAGCGGGAGAGCAGTACTTC.

The chain is built from TRBV7-8 and TRBJ2-1, with 8 bases matching TRBD1. Losses at the gene ends were 3 bases for V and 1 base for J; bases not matched to a gene: 2. Germline lookup yields CDR1 SGHVS and CDR2 FQNEAQ. This CDR3 spans 15 amino acids. CDR3 nucleotides: TGTGCCAGCAGCTTTGGACAGGGTTCCTACAATGAGCAGTTCTTC. This gives the protein CASSFGQGSYNEQFF. The entire variable domain, with the rest obtained from reference TRBV7-8 and TRBJ2-1, is as follows: GAGVSQSPRYKVAKRGQDVALRCDPISGHVSLFWYQQALGQGPEFLTYFQNEAQLDKSGLPSDRFFAERPEGSVSTLKIQRTQQEDSAVYLCASSFGQGSYNEQFFGPGTRLTVL.

This chain joins TRBV7-3 and TRBJ2-2, with 8 positions matching TRBD1. Looked up from germline, CDR1 is SGHTA and CDR2 is FQGTGA. The V and J ends lost 5 bases and 1 base, in that order; junction bases with no gene match: 3. This CDR3 spans 15 amino acids. The CDR3 is CASSGQGRNTGELFF. DNA of the CDR3: TGTGCCAGCAGCGGACAGGGAAGGAACACCGGGGAGCTGTTTTTT.

The rearrangement links TRBV7-2 to TRBJ1-4, with a weak D call TRBD1 (5 bases). The germline V and J ends were trimmed by 5 bases and 11 bases, with 18 bases remaining between them. Germline CDR1 is SGHTA and CDR2 is FQGNSA. The CDR3 has 14 amino acids. CDR3 sequence: CASSAPGSGWKLFF. CDR3 DNA sequence: TGTGCCAGCAGCGCCCCAGGGTCAGGCTGGAAACTGTTTTTT. The full variable domain, rest sourced from reference TRBV7-2 and TRBJ1-4, is GAGVSQSPSNKVTEKGKDVELRCDPISGHTALYWYRQSLGQGLEFLIYFQGNSAPDKSGLPSDRFSAERTGGSVSTLTIQRTQQEDSAVYLCASSAPGSGWKLFFGSGTQLSVL.

The chain uses TRBV6-1 and TRBJ2-6, with 7 nucleotides matching TRBD2. V was clipped by 3 bases and J by 8 bases; unmatched bases: 4. The germline V gene encodes CDR1 MNHNS and CDR2 SASEGT. The CDR3 covers 14 residues. The CDR3 coding sequence is TGTGCCAGCAGTGAGGGGCGGGAGCCCAACGTCCTGACTTTC. This sequence encodes CASSEGREPNVLTF.

The chain is built from TRBV19 and TRBJ2-1, with 8 nucleotides matching TRBD2. The V gene's germline CDR1 is LNHDA and CDR2 SQIVND (reference sequence). Losses at the gene ends were 2 bases for V and 1 base for J; bases not matched to a gene: 7. CDR3 size: 17 residues. The CDR3 coding sequence is TGTGCCAGTAGTATAAGGGCCCAGCGGGAGTCCTACAATGAGCAGTTCTTC. As protein: CASSIRAQRESYNEQFF.

In this sample, this clone turned up once. The chain employs TRBV6-1 and TRBJ2-7; 8 bases are shared with TRBD2. The V and J ends lost 3 bases and 3 bases, in that order; junction bases with no gene match: 7. The CDR3 totals 15 residues. Per germline, CDR1 MNHNS and CDR2 SASEGT. The CDR3 region has the DNA TGTGCCAGCAGTGACAAGCGGGAGTTCCTCTACGAGCAGTACTTC. As protein: CASSDKREFLYEQYF.